This is a list of T cell receptor beta chains from one sample in a study of cytomegalovirus exposure and HLA in healthy donors. This table comes from immunoSEQ multiplex PCR, and its TCRdb copy is limited to in-frame clones, with some not included. The profile shows about 100,000 clones, around 74% of them singletons. The sequenced sample consisted of PBMCs. The receptors were gathered from a man in his forties in good health and CMV-seropositive. CDR3s include the opening cysteine and the closing phenylalanine or tryptophan. The D gene is left open where the match is weak. Clone size appears in some rows only: once, few, many, or a class for an expanded clone.

d_gene	j_gene	v_gene	abundance	CDR3nt	CDR3aa
NA	TRBJ2-5	TRBV7-6	NA	TGTGCCAGCAGCAAACAGGGTAGAGGAGAGGAGACCCAGTACTTC	CASSKQGRGEETQYF
NA	TRBJ2-7	TRBV2	few	TGTGCCAGCAGTGGATACAGGGATTCGGGTGAGCAGTACTTC	CASSGYRDSGEQYF
TRBD1	TRBJ1-4	TRBV6-1	NA	TGTGCCAGTGGAGGGACAGGAGGGGAAAAACTGTTTTTT	CASGGTGGEKLFF
TRBD1	TRBJ2-2	TRBV5-1	NA	TGCGCCAGCTCCCCATCAGGACAGGGGGGTGGCGGGGAGCTGTTTTTT	CASSPSGQGGGGELFF
NA	TRBJ1-4	TRBV7-9	NA	TGTGCCAGCAGCCAAGAAAGGCAGGGGAATGAAAAACTGTTTTTT	CASSQERQGNEKLFF
NA	TRBJ2-1	TRBV19	NA	TGTGCCAGTAGTATGGCGGGTTCCTACAATGAGCAGTTCTTC	CASSMAGSYNEQFF
NA	TRBJ2-5	TRBV6-1	once	TGTGCCAGCAGTGAAGACGACGGGTACCAAGAGACCCAGTACTTC	CASSEDDGYQETQYF
TRBD1	TRBJ2-1	TRBV5-4	NA	TGTGCCAGGGGGGTCCAGGGGGCCCCCTACAATGAGCAGTTCTTC	CARGVQGAPYNEQFF
TRBD1	TRBJ1-5	TRBV19	NA	TGTGCCAGTAGTATAGGGGGACAGGGGATCAGCAATCAGCCCCAGCATTTT	CASSIGGQGISNQPQHF
TRBD2	TRBJ2-1	TRBV9	NA	TGTGCCAGCAGCGAGGGGACTAGCGGGGGGCCCTACAATGAGCAGTTCTTC	CASSEGTSGGPYNEQFF
TRBD1	TRBJ1-2	TRBV27	NA	TGTGCCAGCAGCAAGGGGGCGCACTATGGCTACACCTTC	CASSKGAHYGYTF
NA	TRBJ1-2	TRBV4-1	few	TGCGCCAGCAGCCAGTCCGACAGGAGGAACTATGGCTACACCTTC	CASSQSDRRNYGYTF
NA	TRBJ2-7	TRBV7-8	NA	TGTGCCAGCAGCTCGACAGACTACGAGCAGTACTTC	CASSSTDYEQYF
NA	TRBJ2-5	TRBV6-5	NA	TGTGCCAGCAGTCCCACCGGGTCTGACGAGACCCAGTACTTC	CASSPTGSDETQYF
NA	TRBJ1-4	TRBV6-6	NA	TGTGCCAGCACTAGCCCAGTCCTAATTGAAAAACTGTTTTTT	CASTSPVLIEKLFF
TRBD1	TRBJ2-7	TRBV25-1	NA	TGTGCCAGCAGTGCGTCGGGACAGGGTTCCATGGAGCAGTACTTC	CASSASGQGSMEQYF
NA	TRBJ2-1	TRBV5-4	NA	TGTGCCAGCAGCTTAGAACGGGGTGAGCAGTTCTTC	CASSLERGEQFF
NA	TRBJ1-5	TRBV18	NA	TGTGCCAGCTCATCCCGGGGGGATCAGCCCCAGCATTTT	CASSSRGDQPQHF
NA	TRBJ2-1	TRBV6-1	NA	TGTGCCAGCAGTGAAAAGTGGGCTACGGAAACGGAGCAGTTCTTC	CASSEKWATETEQFF
TRBD2	TRBJ2-7	TRBV7-2	NA	TGTGCCAGCAGCTTAATGGTGGCTGAACTAGCGGGAGCCTACGAGCAGTACTTC	CASSLMVAELAGAYEQYF
TRBD2	TRBJ2-1	TRBV4-1	NA	TGCGCCAGCAGCCAGGCGACTAGCGGATTCTACAATGAGCAGTTCTTC	CASSQATSGFYNEQFF
NA	TRBJ1-1	TRBV6-1	NA	TGTGCCAGCAGTGTTGGGGGGACCGTAGCTTTCTTT	CASSVGGTVAFF
NA	TRBJ1-2	TRBV27	few	TGTGCCAGCAGTTTATCTGGTCACCGGGGCTACACCTTC	CASSLSGHRGYTF
NA	TRBJ2-1	TRBV27	NA	TGTGCCAGCAGTTTGGCGGGCTACAATGAGCAGTTCTTC	CASSLAGYNEQFF
NA	TRBJ1-1	TRBV27	NA	TGTGCCAGCAGTTTAATCCCCGGCAGGAAGAACACTGAAGCTTTCTTT	CASSLIPGRKNTEAFF
TRBD1	TRBJ1-1	TRBV5-4	once	TGTGCCAGCAGCCCGGGACAGGGTCGGACTGAAGCTTTCTTT	CASSPGQGRTEAFF
NA	TRBJ2-5	TRBV29-1	NA	TGCAGCATAATCCGGGATCAAGAGACCCAGTACTTC	CSIIRDQETQYF
NA	TRBJ1-1	TRBV19	once	TGTGCCAGTAGTCCCTGGTGGGAGGTGAACACTGAAGCTTTCTTT	CASSPWWEVNTEAFF
NA	TRBJ2-1	TRBV29-1	NA	TGCAGCGTTGTGAGGAACAATGAGCAGTTCTTC	CSVVRNNEQFF
TRBD1	TRBJ1-4	TRBV6-5	NA	TGTGCCAGCAGTCCCGGGACAGGGTATGAAAAACTGTTTTTT	CASSPGTGYEKLFF
NA	TRBJ2-1	TRBV7-3	NA	TGTGCCAGCAGCGACGGACAACAGTACAATGAGCAGTTCTTC	CASSDGQQYNEQFF
TRBD1	TRBJ2-7	TRBV6-8	NA	TGTGCCAGCAGTGACCTTTTGGGACAGGGGGCCTACAAGCAGTACTTC	CASSDLLGQGAYKQYF
NA	TRBJ2-2	TRBV28	NA	TGTGCCAGCAGTTTCGGGACCGGGGAGCTGTTTTTT	CASSFGTGELFF
NA	TRBJ1-6	TRBV5-4	NA	TGTGCCAGCAGCTTGGATGGGGGGGGATCCTATAATTCACCCCTCCACTTT	CASSLDGGGSYNSPLHF
NA	TRBJ2-1	TRBV7-3	once	TGTGCCAGCAGCTTAACGGCATCCAATGAGCAGTTCTTC	CASSLTASNEQFF
NA	TRBJ1-3	TRBV29-1	NA	TGCAGCGTGGCCCGGGACATTGGAAACACCATATATTTT	CSVARDIGNTIYF
NA	TRBJ2-3	TRBV5-4	NA	TGTGCCAGCAGCTACCTGACTACCGCCGGCACAGATACGCAGTATTTT	CASSYLTTAGTDTQYF
NA	TRBJ1-1	TRBV7-3	NA	TGTGCCAGCTCCGGACAAAACACTGAAGCTTTCTTT	CASSGQNTEAFF
TRBD2	TRBJ2-5	TRBV19	once	TGTGCCAGTAGTAGGGAGCGGGGGGGTCGGGAGACCCAGTACTTC	CASSRERGGRETQYF
NA	TRBJ2-2	TRBV5-4	NA	TGTGCCAGCAGCTTGTTTCAGGGGATGACCGGGGAGCTGTTTTTT	CASSLFQGMTGELFF
TRBD1	TRBJ1-2	TRBV5-5	few	TGTGCCAGCAGCCTCAGGGGGCACGGCTACACCTTC	CASSLRGHGYTF
NA	TRBJ1-2	TRBV4-1	NA	TGCGCCAGCAGCCCCCGACAGGAAGGTAGTTATGGCTACACCTTC	CASSPRQEGSYGYTF
NA	TRBJ2-7	TRBV5-1	few	TGCGCCAGCAGCTTGGTGGGGCCCGAGCAGTACTTC	CASSLVGPEQYF
NA	TRBJ1-1	TRBV19	few	TGTGCCAGTAGTAGTAGTCCCTGGGGGGGCAGGAACACTGAAGCTTTCTTT	CASSSSPWGGRNTEAFF
NA	TRBJ2-1	TRBV29-1	NA	TGCAGCGCAGGACAGCTCGACTACAATGAGCAGTTCTTC	CSAGQLDYNEQFF
TRBD1	TRBJ2-1	TRBV5-1	NA	TGCGCCAGCAGCGTGGGACAGGGTTTCGATGAGCAGTTCTTC	CASSVGQGFDEQFF
TRBD1	TRBJ2-1	TRBV5-1	NA	TGCGCCAGCAGCACCGGGACAGGGGGTCATGAGCAGTTCTTC	CASSTGTGGHEQFF
NA	TRBJ1-5	TRBV10-1	NA	TGCGCCAGCAGTGTGATCACGGGCAATCAGCCCCAGCATTTT	CASSVITGNQPQHF
TRBD2	TRBJ2-3	TRBV5-4	NA	TGTGCCAGCAGCTTAGGGACTAGCGGGGCAGATACGCAGTATTTT	CASSLGTSGADTQYF
TRBD2	TRBJ2-1	TRBV7-6	once	TGTGCCAGCAGCTCCCGACTAGGGCTAGCGGGGGGCCCTTTGGACAATGAGCAGTTCTTC	CASSSRLGLAGGPLDNEQFF
NA	TRBJ2-1	TRBV7-8	few	TGTGCCAGCAGGCCAGGCCGGGACTTTCAACCCCATGAGCAGTTCTTC	CASRPGRDFQPHEQFF
NA	TRBJ2-2	TRBV2	once	TGTGCCATCGAAGGCGAACAGGGCACCGGGGAGCTGTTTTTT	CAIEGEQGTGELFF
NA	TRBJ2-1	TRBV11-2	NA	TGTGCCAGCAGCTTGCGAACACCCAGGGCCTACAATGAGCAGTTCTTC	CASSLRTPRAYNEQFF
TRBD2	TRBJ2-5	TRBV5-4	once	TGTGCCAGCAGCTTGGTTGGGACTAGTGGGACCCAGTACTTC	CASSLVGTSGTQYF
NA	TRBJ2-7	TRBV29-1	NA	TGCAGCGTTGCGGACTTCTCCTACGAGCAGTACTTC	CSVADFSYEQYF
NA	TRBJ2-7	TRBV5-4	NA	TGTGCCAGCAGCCCTTTACAGGGTACGAGGCACGAGCAGTACTTC	CASSPLQGTRHEQYF
NA	TRBJ1-1	TRBV29-1	NA	TGCAGCGTTGAGGGCCTAAGGGGCACTGAAGCTTTCTTT	CSVEGLRGTEAFF
NA	TRBJ2-3	TRBV4-3	once	TGCGCCAGCAGCCAAGGAACCGGACTCCGCACAGATACGCAGTATTTT	CASSQGTGLRTDTQYF
NA	TRBJ1-2	TRBV2	NA	TGTGCCAGCAGTGACACAGTCTTGGATGGCTACACCTTC	CASSDTVLDGYTF